The 9 T cell receptor beta chains presented below share a single source sample, sequenced in a study of blood T cell repertoires in COVID-19. Sequencing used immunoSEQ multiplex PCR; TCRdb keeps in-frame clones, though not all of them. The data hold roughly 54,000 clones, with approximately 80% observed a single time. Specimen: peripheral blood. The source is a middle-aged man with acute or convalescent COVID-19.

The CDR3 sequence: CASSLRQGAMNEQFF. DNA of the CDR3: TGTGCCAGCAGCTTGAGGCAGGGGGCGATGAATGAGCAGTTCTTC. The chain uses TRBV7-9 and TRBJ2-1; 8 bases are shared with TRBD1. The germline V gene has CDR1 SEHNR and CDR2 FQNEAQ (reference sequence). With V trimmed by 3 bases and J by 7 bases, 8 bases remained unmatched. The CDR3 loop spans 15 amino acids.

V usage is TRBV10-1 and J usage is TRBJ2-3, with D maybe TRBD2 (6 bases). The CDR3 runs to 13 residues. Germline CDR1 is WNHNN and CDR2 is SYGVQD (reference sequence). The V and J ends lost 4 bases and 3 bases respectively, with 8 bases between them. The CDR3 DNA is TGCGCCAGCAGTGTAGCGGTTACAGATACGCAGTATTTT. This translates into CASSVAVTDTQYF.

The chain employs TRBV7-9 and TRBJ2-3, with D hard to call. Germline V gene data show CDR1 as SEHNR and CDR2 as FQNEAQ (reference sequence). This CDR3 contains 14 residues. V gave up 1 base and J gave up 1 base, with 6 bases separating them. The chain's CDR3 is CASSLDRGTDTQYF. CDR3 DNA sequence: TGTGCCAGCAGCTTAGATCGGGGCACAGATACGCAGTATTTT.

The chain uses TRBV4-1 and TRBJ1-5; no reliable D call. The CDR3 loop spans 15 amino acids. Germline loops: CDR1 MGHRA, CDR2 YSYEKL. Trimming pared 0 bases from V and 4 bases from J, leaving 10 bases between. CDR3 DNA sequence: TGCGCCAGCAGCCAAGATTGGCCACATAATCAGCCCCAGCATTTT. Amino acid sequence: CASSQDWPHNQPQHF.

The chain links TRBV3-1 (or the pseudogene TRBV3-2) to TRBJ2-7, with D possibly being TRBD2 (6 bases). Germline V CDR1 and CDR2: LGHDT, YNNKEL (reference sequence). The length of the CDR3 is 20 residues. V shed 0 bases and J shed 5 bases, with 29 bases lying between them. The DNA for the CDR3 is TGTGCCAGCAGCCAAGATTTAGCGGTTAGCTTTGACCCCTTAGACAACGAGCAGTACTTC. Its protein is CASSQDLAVSFDPLDNEQYF.

The chain has TRBV4-1 and TRBJ2-7; weak D call: TRBD2 (5 bases). The CDR3 consists of 19 residues. Germline loops: CDR1 MGHRA, CDR2 YSYEKL. V dropped 1 base and J dropped 0 bases, with 22 bases sitting between them. This chain's CDR3 is CASSQVAGLGRRISYEQYF. The DNA for the CDR3 is TGCGCCAGCAGCCAAGTGGCCGGACTCGGGCGGAGGATCTCCTACGAGCAGTACTTC.

The rearrangement joins TRBV6-2 or TRBV6-3 to TRBJ2-1; D possibly corresponds to TRBD1 (6 bases). CDR3 length: 15 amino acids. Germline assignment: CDR1 MNHEY and CDR2 SVGEGT. V gave up 6 bases and J gave up 4 bases, with 16 bases separating them. CDR3 sequence reads: CASSSRHRAYNEQFF. DNA of the CDR3: TGTGCCAGCAGCTCCCGACACAGGGCGTACAATGAGCAGTTCTTC.

This rearrangement joins TRBV12-2 to TRBJ2-7; the table's D call, TRBD1, has no DNA check behind it. TRBV12-2 is marked as a pseudogene. The length of the CDR3 is 16 residues. CDR3 loop: CASRLALGQLSYEQYF. The CDR3 nucleotides read TGTGCAAGTCGCTTAGCGCTGGGCCAGCTTTCCTACGAGCAGTACTTC.

This clone was seen once. CDR3 nucleotide sequence: TGTGCCAGTAGTAACCCTCGGACAGGGGACACCGGGGAGCTGTTTTTT. Amino acid sequence: CASSNPRTGDTGELFF. The chain employs TRBV19 and TRBJ2-2, with TRBD1 identical over 9 bases. With 4 bases clipped from V and 3 bases from J, the junction kept 6 bases outside the gene matches. This CDR3 spans 16 amino acids. In germline, CDR1 is LNHDA, CDR2 SQIVND (reference sequence).